The clone carrying this T cell receptor beta chain was picked up many times. The target antigen is unknown. TCRdb reprocessed the reads with MiXCR, giving one entry per CDR3 protein. The sample lists 8,500 to 10,000 distinct CDR3 sequences; roughly a quarter were seen once. The CDR3 has 15 residues. J was trimmed by 4 bases and V by 6 bases; bases with no gene match: 8. The germline V gene encodes CDR1 LNHDA and CDR2 SQIVND (reference sequence). The sample originates from a study of liver allograft versus peripheral blood T cells. About the study: What was compared were the T cell receptor repertoires in transplanted livers and those in the peripheral blood of recipients. Study-wide findings and caveats: Intragraft liver T cell receptor repertoires reportedly differed from peripheral blood repertoires.

This TCR derives from a human patient who had a liver transplant. A share of the T cells may be of graft donor origin. The chain uses TRBV19 and TRBJ1-5; 8 nucleotides match TRBD1. The CDR3 sequence: CASRARTGNNQPQHF. CDR3 nucleotides: TGTGCCAGTAGGGCCCGGACAGGGAATAATCAGCCCCAGCATTTT.